A single TCR beta chain is shown here with its context. Its antigen is unknown. This specimen belongs to a study of molecular identifiers for immune sequencing clone quantification. Looking at the study overall: Across replicate runs, RNA obtained from about 19,000 or 110,000 naive CD8 cells was divided into five, with four undergoing sequencing.

A single record per CDR3 protein comes from TCRdb applying MiXCR to the PCR reads. This sample has a few hundred thousand distinct CDR3 sequences, with 24% found just once. Sorted inputs of about 19,000 to 1,100,000 cells, with 10%, 30% or 50% RNA, yielded naive CD8 libraries. The CDR3 runs 15 residues. The ends were cut back, 2 bases at V and 1 base at J, with 12 bases in the middle. CDR1 and CDR2 (germline): MNHEY, SVGEGT. Study-wide findings and caveats: In CMV-specific effectors, clones above 20 copies held over 97% of molecules; naive, under 1%.

This TCR was sampled from a human donor in good health. Some libraries in this study had Jurkat cell RNA spiked in. What was sequenced was naive CD8+ T cells from blood, with Jurkat cell RNA spiked in. This sample's subset: FACS-sorted CD8+CD4-CCR7+CD45RA+ naive T cells. This rearrangement joins TRBV6-2 or TRBV6-3 to TRBJ2-7, with D uncertain. The DNA of the CDR3 is TGTGCCAGCAGTTACGCGCCCACCATTTCCTACGAGCAGTACTTC. Translated: CASSYAPTISYEQYF.